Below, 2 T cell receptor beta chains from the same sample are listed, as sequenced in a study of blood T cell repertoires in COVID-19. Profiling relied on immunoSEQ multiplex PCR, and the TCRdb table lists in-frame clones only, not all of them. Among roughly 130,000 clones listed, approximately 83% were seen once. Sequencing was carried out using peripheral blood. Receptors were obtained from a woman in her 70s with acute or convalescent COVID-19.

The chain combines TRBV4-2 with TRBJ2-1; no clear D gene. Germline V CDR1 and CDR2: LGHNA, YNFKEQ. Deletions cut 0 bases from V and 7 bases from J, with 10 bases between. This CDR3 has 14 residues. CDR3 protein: CASSQDKSLNEQFF. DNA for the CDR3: TGTGCCAGCAGCCAAGATAAAAGTCTAAATGAGCAGTTCTTC.

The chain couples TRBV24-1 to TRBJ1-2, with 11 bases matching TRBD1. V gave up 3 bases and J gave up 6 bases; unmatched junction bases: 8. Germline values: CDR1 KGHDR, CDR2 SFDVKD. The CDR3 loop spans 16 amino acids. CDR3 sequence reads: CATSDTIGQGANGYTF. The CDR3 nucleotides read TGTGCCACCAGTGATACGATCGGACAGGGGGCGAATGGCTACACCTTC.